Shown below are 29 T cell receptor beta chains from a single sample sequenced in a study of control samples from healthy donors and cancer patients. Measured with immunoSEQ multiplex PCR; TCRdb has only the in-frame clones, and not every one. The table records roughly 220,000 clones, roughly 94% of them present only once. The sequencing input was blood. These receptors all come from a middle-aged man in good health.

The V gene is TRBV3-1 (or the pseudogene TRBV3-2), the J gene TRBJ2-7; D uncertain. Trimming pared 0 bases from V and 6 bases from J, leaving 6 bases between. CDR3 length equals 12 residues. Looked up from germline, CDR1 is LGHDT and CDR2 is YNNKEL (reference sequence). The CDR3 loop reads CASSQDRREQYF. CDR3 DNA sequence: TGTGCCAGCAGCCAAGATCGGCGCGAGCAGTACTTC.

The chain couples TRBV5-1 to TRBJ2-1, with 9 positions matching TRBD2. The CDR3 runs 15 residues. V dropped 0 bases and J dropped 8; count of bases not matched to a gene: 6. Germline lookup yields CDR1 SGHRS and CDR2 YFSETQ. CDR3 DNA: TGCGCCAGCAGCTTGGGGCGGGGGGGCGCGGATGAGCAGTTCTTC. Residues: CASSLGRGGADEQFF. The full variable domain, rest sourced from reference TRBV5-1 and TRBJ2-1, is KAGVTQTPRYLIKTRGQQVTLSCSPISGHRSVSWYQQTPGQGLQFLFEYFSETQRNKGNFPGRFSGRQFSNSRSEMNVSTLELGDSALYLCASSLGRGGADEQFFGPGTRLTVL.

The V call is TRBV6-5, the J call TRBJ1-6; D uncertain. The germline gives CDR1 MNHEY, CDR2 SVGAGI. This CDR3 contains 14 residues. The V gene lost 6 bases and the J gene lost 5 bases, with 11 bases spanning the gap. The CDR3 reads CASRTTADNSPLHF. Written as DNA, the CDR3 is TGTGCCAGCAGGACGACCGCGGATAATTCACCCCTCCACTTT.

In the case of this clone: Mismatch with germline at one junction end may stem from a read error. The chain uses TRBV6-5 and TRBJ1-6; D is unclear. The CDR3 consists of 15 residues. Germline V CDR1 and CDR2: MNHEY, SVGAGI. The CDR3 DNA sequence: TGTGCCATCGGACGGAAAGGGAACTATAATTCACCCCCCCACTTT. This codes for CAIGRKGNYNSPPHF.

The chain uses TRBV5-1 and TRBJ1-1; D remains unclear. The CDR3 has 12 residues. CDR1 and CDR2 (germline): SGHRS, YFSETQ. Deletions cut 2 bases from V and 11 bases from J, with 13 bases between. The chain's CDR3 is CASSFGEGRAFF. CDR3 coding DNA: TGCGCCAGCAGCTTCGGGGAGGGTAGGGCTTTCTTT.

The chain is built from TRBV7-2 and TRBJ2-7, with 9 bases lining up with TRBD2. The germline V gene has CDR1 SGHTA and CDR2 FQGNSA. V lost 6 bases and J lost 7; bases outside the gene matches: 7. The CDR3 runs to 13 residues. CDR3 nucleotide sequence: TGTGCCAGCAGTATGCGGGGGGGCCTGGAGCAGTACTTC. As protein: CASSMRGGLEQYF.

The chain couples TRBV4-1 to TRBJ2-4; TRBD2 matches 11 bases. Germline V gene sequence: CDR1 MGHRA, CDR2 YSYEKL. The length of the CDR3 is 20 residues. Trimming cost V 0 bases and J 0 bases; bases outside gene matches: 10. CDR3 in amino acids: CASSQDLWASGGLAKNIQYF. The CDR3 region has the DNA TGCGCCAGCAGCCAAGATTTATGGGCTAGCGGGGGGCTAGCCAAAAACATTCAGTACTTC.

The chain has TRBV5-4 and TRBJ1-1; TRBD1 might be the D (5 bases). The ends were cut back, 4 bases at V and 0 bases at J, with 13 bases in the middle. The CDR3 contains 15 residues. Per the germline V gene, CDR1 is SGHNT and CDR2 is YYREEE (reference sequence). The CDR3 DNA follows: TGTGCCAGCAGCCTGGGGGGAGGGTTGAACACTGAAGCTTTCTTT. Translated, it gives CASSLGGGLNTEAFF.

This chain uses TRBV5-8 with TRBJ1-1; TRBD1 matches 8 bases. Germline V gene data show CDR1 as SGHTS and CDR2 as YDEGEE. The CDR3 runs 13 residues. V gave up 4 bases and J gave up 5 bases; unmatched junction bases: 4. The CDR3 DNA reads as TGTGCCAGCAGCCCCAGGACAGGGACTGAAGCTTTCTTT. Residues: CASSPRTGTEAFF.

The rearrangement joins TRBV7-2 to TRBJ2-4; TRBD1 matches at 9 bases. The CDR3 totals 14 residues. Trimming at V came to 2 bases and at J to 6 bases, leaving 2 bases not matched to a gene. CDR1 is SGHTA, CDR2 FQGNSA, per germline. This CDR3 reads CASSLRTGVNIQYF. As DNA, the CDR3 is TGTGCCAGCAGCTTAAGGACAGGGGTAAACATTCAGTACTTC.

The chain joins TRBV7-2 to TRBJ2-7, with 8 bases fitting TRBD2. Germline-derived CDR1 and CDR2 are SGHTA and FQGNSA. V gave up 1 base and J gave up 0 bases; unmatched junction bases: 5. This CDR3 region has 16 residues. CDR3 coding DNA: TGTGCCAGCAGCTTAGACGGGGGGGCCCTCTCCTACGAGCAGTACTTC. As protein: CASSLDGGALSYEQYF.

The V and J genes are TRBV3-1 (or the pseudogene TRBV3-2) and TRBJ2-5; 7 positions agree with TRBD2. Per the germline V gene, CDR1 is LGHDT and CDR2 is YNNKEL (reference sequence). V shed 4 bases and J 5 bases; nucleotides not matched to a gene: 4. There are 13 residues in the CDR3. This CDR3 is CASSLGGGETQYF. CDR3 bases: TGTGCCAGCAGCCTGGGGGGAGGGGAGACCCAGTACTTC.

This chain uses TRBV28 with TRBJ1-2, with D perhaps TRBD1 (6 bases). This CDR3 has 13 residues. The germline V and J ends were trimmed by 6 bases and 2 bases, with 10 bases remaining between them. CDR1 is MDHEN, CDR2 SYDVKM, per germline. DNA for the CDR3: TGTGCCAGCAGCTCGGACAGCAACTATGGCTACACCTTC. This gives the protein CASSSDSNYGYTF.

The CDR3 DNA follows: TGTGCCACGAGTTTCGGACAGGGCGGGGACACCGGGGAGCTGTTTTTT. Protein product: CATSFGQGGDTGELFF. The chain couples TRBV13 to TRBJ2-2, with TRBD1 matching over 8 bases. The ends lost 10 bases at V and 3 bases at J; junction bases unmatched: 13. The CDR3 length is 16 residues. Germline V lookup: CDR1 PRHDT, CDR2 FYEKMQ (reference sequence).

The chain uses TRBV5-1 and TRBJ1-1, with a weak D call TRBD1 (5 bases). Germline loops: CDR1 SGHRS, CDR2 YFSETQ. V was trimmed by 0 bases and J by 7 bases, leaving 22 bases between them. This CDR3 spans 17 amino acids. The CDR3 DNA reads TGCGCCAGCAGCTTGGAGGGGCGGGTGGGCCTCCGGCGTGAAGCTTTCTTT. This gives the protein CASSLEGRVGLRREAFF.

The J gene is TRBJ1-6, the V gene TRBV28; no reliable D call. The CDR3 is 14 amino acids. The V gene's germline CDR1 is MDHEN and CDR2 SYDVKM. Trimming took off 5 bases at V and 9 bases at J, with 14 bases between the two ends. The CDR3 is CASSLNPHSSPLHF. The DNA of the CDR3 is TGTGCCAGCAGTCTAAATCCTCATTCTTCACCCCTCCACTTT.

Here the CDR3 DNA reads TGTGCCAGCGGGGGGCCGGGTGTGGACACCATATATTTT. Translated: CASGGPGVDTIYF. The rearrangement joins TRBV12-3 or TRBV12-4 to TRBJ1-3, with TRBD1 as a possible D gene (6 bases). The CDR3 runs to 13 residues. V was pared by 8 bases and J by 8 bases, with 16 bases between.

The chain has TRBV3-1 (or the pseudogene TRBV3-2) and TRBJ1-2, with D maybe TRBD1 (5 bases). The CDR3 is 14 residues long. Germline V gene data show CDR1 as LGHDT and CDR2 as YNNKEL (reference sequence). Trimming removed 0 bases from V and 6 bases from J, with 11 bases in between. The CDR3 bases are TGTGCCAGCAGCCAAGATATCAGGGTAGATGGCTACACCTTC. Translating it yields CASSQDIRVDGYTF.

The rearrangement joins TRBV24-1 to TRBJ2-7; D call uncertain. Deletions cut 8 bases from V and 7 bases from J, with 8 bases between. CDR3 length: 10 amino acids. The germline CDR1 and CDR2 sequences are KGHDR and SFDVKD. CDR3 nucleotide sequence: TGTGCCACCAACTACCTAGAGCAGTACTTC. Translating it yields CATNYLEQYF.

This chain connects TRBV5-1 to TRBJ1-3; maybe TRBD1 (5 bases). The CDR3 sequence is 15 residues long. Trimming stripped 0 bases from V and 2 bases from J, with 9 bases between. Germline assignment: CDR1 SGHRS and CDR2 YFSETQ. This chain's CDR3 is CASSLVGGAGNTIYF. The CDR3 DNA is TGCGCCAGCAGCTTGGTTGGGGGAGCTGGAAACACCATATATTTT.

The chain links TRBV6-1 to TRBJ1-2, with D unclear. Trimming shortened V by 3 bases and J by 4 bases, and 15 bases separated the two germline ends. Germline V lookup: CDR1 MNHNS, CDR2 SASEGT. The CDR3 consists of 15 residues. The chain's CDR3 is CASSDSLADLYGYTF. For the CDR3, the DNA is TGTGCCAGCAGTGACAGTTTAGCGGATCTCTATGGCTACACCTTC.

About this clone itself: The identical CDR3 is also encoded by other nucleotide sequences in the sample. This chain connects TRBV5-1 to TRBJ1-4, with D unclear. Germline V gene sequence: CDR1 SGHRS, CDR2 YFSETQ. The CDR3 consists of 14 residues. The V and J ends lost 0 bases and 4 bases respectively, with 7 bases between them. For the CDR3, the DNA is TGCGCCAGCAGCTTGGGAGGAAGTAATGAAAAACTGTTTTTT. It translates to CASSLGGSNEKLFF.

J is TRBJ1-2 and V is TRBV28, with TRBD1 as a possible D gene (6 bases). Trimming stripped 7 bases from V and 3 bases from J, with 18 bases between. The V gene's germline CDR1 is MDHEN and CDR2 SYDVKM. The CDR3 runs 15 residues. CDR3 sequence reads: CASTFGRGGHYGYTF. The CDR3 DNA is TGTGCCAGCACCTTTGGGAGGGGGGGGCACTATGGCTACACCTTC.

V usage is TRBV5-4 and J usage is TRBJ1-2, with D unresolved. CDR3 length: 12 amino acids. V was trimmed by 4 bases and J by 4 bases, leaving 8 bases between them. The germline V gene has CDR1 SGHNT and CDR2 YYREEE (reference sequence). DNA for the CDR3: TGTGCCAGCAGCGTGTCTCGCTATGGCTACACCTTC. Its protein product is CASSVSRYGYTF.

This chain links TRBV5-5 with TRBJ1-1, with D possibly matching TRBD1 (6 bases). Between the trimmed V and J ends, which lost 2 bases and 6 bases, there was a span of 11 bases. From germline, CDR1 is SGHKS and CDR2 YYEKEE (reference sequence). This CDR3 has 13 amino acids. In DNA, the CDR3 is TGTGCCAGCAGCTTTCAGGGGAGGGCTGAAGCTTTCTTT. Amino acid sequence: CASSFQGRAEAFF.

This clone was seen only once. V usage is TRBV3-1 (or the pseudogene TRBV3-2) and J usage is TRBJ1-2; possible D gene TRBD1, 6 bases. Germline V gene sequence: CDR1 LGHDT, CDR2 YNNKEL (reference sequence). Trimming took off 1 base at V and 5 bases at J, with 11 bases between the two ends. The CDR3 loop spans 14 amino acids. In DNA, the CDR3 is TGTGCCAGCAGCCAAGTACACCAGGGGTATGGCTACACCTTC. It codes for CASSQVHQGYGYTF.

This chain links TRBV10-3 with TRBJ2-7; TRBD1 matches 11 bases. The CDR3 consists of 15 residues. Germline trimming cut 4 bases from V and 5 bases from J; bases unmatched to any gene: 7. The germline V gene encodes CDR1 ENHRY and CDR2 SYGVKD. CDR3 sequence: CAISASDRGHDEQYV. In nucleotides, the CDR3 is TGTGCCATCAGTGCTTCGGACAGGGGGCACGACGAGCAGTACGTC.

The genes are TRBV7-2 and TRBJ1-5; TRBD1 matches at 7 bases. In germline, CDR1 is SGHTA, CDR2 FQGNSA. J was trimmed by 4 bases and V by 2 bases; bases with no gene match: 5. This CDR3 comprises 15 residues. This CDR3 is CASSLYRGPNQPQHF. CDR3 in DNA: TGTGCCAGCAGCTTATACAGGGGACCGAATCAGCCCCAGCATTTT. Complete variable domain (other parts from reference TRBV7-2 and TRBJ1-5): GAGVSQSPSNKVTEKGKDVELRCDPISGHTALYWYRQSLGQGLEFLIYFQGNSAPDKSGLPSDRFSAERTGGSVSTLTIQRTQQEDSAVYLCASSLYRGPNQPQHFGDGTRLSIL.

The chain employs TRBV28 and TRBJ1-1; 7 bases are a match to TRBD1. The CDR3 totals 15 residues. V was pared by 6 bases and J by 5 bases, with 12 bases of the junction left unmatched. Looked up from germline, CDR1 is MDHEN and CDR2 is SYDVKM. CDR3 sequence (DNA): TGTGCCAGCAGGTCGAACAGGGGAGGTGGAACTGAAGCTTTCTTT. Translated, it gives CASRSNRGGGTEAFF.